This T cell receptor beta chain was recovered during a study of OX40 agonist ivuxolimab in advanced cancers. Libraries were prepared by immunoSEQ multiplex PCR; TCRdb keeps only in-frame clonotypes and omits some of them. The data contain approximately 23,000 clones, roughly 88% of them singletons. V shed 4 bases, J shed 6 bases, and the junction held 10 bases outside the gene matches. CDR3 size: 15 residues. V and J are TRBV5-3 and TRBJ2-3; TRBD2 matches 8 bases. TRBV5-3 carries the ORF label, with uncertain function. The starting material was CD4+ or CD8+ T cells sorted from blood, obtained in a trial of the OX40 agonist ivuxolimab. This receptor was obtained from an adult with an advanced solid tumor such as melanoma, head and neck, liver or kidney cancer. CDR3 DNA sequence: TGTGCCAGAAGCGCCCATAGCGGGAAGGGCGATACGCAGTATTTT. This translates into CARSAHSGKGDTQYF.